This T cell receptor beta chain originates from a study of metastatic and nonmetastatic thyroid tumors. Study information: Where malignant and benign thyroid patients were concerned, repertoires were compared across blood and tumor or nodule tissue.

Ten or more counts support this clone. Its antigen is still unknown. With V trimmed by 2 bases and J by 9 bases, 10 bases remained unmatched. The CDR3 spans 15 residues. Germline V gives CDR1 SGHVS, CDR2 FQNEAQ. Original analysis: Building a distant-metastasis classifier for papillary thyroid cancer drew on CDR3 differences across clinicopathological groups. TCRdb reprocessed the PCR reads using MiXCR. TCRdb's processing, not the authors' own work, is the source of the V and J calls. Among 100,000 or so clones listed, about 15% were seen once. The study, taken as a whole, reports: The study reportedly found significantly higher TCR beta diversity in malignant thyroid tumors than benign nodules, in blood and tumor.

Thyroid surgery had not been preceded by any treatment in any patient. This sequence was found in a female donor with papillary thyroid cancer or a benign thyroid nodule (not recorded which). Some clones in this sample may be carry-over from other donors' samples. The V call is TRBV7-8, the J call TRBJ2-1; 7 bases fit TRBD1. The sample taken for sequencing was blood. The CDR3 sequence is CASSLNEGALGEQFF. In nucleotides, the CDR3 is TGTGCCAGCAGCTTAAACGAGGGGGCGTTGGGTGAGCAGTTCTTC. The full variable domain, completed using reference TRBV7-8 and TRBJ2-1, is GAGVSQSPRYKVAKRGQDVALRCDPISGHVSLFWYQQALGQGPEFLTYFQNEAQLDKSGLPSDRFFAERPEGSVSTLKIQRTQQEDSAVYLCASSLNEGALGEQFFGPGTRLTVL.